This T cell receptor (beta chain) was recovered during a study of blood T cell repertoires in COVID-19. V was trimmed by 2 bases and J by 4 bases, leaving 13 bases between them. Germline-derived CDR1 and CDR2 are SGHKS and YYEKEE (reference sequence). The CDR3 is 15 residues long. Authors' processing steps: Reference gene primer amplification yielded estimated nucleated cell counts. Only in-frame clones appear in the TCRdb table, and some are missing; sequencing was by immunoSEQ multiplex PCR. V and J calls and clone size are copied from that table; D and trimming were computed from the DNA. The table includes over 300,000 clones, around 90% detected once.

The V and J genes are TRBV5-5 and TRBJ1-5; D is perhaps TRBD1 (5 bases). The sequence was obtained from a man in his forties with acute or convalescent COVID-19. Input material: peripheral blood. CDR3 sequence reads: CASSFGAGENQPQHF. DNA for the CDR3: TGTGCCAGCAGCTTTGGGGCAGGAGAAAATCAGCCCCAGCATTTT. Variable domain in full (rest from reference TRBV5-5 and TRBJ1-5): DAGVTQSPTHLIKTRGQQVTLRCSPISGHKSVSWYQQVLGQGPQFIFQYYEKEERGRGNFPDRFSARQFPNYSSELNVNALLLGDSALYLCASSFGAGENQPQHFGDGTRLSIL.